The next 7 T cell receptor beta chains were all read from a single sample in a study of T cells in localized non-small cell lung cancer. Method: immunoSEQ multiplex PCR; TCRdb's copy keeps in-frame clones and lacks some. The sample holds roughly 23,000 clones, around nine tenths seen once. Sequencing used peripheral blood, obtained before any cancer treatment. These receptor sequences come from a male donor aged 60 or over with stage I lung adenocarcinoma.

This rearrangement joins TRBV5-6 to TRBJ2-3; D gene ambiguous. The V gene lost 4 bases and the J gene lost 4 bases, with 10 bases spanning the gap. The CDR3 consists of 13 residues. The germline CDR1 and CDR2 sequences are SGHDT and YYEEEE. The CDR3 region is CASSPPTADTQYF. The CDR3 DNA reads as TGTGCCAGCAGCCCCCCTACGGCAGATACGCAGTATTTT. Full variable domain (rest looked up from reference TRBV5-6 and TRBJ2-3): DAGVTQSPTHLIKTRGQQVTLRCSPKSGHDTVSWYQQALGQGPQFIFQYYEEEERQRGNFPDRFSGHQFPNYSSELNVNALLLGDSALYLCASSPPTADTQYFGPGTRLTVL.

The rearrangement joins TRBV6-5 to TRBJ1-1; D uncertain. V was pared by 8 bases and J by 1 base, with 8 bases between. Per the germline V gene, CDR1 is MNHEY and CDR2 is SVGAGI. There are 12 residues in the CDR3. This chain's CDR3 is CASGFRNTEAFF. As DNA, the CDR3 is TGTGCCAGCGGGTTTAGGAACACTGAAGCTTTCTTT.

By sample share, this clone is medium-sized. In DNA, the CDR3 is TGTGCCAGCTCACCGTCGGGACAGCCAACGGAGACCCAGTACTTC. It specifies CASSPSGQPTETQYF. This chain links TRBV18 with TRBJ2-5; 7 bases are shared with TRBD1. Looked up from germline, CDR1 is KGHSH and CDR2 is LQKENI. This CDR3 contains 15 residues. The ends lost 3 bases at V and 5 bases at J; junction bases unmatched: 9. Full variable domain (rest looked up from reference TRBV18 and TRBJ2-5): NAGVMQNPRHLVRRRGQEARLRCSPMKGHSHVYWYRQLPEEGLKFMVYLQKENIIDESGMPKERFSAEFPKEGPSILRIQQVVRGDSAAYFCASSPSGQPTETQYFGPGTRLLVL.

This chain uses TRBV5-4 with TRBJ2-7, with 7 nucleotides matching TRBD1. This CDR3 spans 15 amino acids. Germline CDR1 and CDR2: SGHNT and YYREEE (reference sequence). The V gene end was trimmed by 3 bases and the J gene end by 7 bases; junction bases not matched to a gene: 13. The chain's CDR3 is CASSWSGTEMGEQYF. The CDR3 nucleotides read TGTGCCAGCAGCTGGTCCGGGACAGAGATGGGGGAGCAGTACTTC.

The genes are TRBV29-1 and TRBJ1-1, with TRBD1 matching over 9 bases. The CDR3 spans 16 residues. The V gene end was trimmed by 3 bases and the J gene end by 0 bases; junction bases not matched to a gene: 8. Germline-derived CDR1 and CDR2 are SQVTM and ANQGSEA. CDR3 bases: TGCAGCGTTGATCCCACAGGGGGCCGGGTGAACACTGAAGCTTTCTTT. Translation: CSVDPTGGRVNTEAFF.

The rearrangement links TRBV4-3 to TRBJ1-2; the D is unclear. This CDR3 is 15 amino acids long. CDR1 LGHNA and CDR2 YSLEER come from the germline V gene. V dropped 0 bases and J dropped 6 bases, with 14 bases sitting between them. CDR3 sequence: CASSQDWEQLDGYTF. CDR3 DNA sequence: TGCGCCAGCAGCCAAGATTGGGAGCAGCTTGATGGCTACACCTTC.

This chain's CDR3 is CASSLVSQDQPQHF. CDR3 nucleotides: TGTGCCAGCAGCTTGGTTTCGCAGGACCAGCCCCAGCATTTT. The V call is TRBV5-6, the J call TRBJ1-5; D remains unclear. Trimming removed 0 bases from V and 7 bases from J, with 11 bases in between. The CDR3 runs 14 residues. CDR1 is SGHDT, CDR2 YYEEEE, per germline.